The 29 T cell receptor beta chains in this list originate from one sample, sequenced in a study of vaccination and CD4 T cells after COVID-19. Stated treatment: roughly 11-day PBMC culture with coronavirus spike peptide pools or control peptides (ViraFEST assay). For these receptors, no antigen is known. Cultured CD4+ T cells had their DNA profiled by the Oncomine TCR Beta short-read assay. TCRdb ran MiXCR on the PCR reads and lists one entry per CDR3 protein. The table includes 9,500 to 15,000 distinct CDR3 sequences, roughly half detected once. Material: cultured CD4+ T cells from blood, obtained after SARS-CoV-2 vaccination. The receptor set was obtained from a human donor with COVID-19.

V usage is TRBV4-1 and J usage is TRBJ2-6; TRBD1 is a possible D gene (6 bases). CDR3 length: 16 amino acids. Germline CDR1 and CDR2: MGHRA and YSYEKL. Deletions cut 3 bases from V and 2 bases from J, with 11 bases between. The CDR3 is CASSQDWTAGANVLTF. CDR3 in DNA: TGCGCCAGCAGCCAGGACTGGACAGCTGGGGCCAACGTCCTGACTTTC.

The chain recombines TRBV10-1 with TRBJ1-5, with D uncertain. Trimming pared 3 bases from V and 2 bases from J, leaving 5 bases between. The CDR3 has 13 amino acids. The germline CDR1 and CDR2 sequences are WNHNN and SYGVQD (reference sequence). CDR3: CASSDRGNQPQHF. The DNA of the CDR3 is TGCGCCAGCAGTGATCGGGGCAATCAGCCCCAGCATTTT.

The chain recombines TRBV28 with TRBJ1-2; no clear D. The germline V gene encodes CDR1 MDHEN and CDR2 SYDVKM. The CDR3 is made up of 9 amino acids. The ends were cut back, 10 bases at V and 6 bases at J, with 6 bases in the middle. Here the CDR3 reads CATHNGYTF. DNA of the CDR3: TGTGCCACCCATAATGGCTACACCTTC.

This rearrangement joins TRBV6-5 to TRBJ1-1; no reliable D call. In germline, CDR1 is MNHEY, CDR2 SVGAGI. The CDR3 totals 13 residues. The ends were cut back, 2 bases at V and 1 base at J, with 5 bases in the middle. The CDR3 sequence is CASSYPGNTEAFF. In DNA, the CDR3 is TGTGCCAGCAGTTACCCAGGGAACACTGAAGCTTTCTTT.

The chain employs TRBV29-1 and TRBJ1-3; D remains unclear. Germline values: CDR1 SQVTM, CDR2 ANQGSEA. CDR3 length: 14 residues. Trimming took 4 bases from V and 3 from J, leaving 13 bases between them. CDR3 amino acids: CSVGPSPVGNTIYF. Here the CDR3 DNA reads TGCAGCGTTGGCCCTTCTCCGGTTGGAAACACCATATATTTT.

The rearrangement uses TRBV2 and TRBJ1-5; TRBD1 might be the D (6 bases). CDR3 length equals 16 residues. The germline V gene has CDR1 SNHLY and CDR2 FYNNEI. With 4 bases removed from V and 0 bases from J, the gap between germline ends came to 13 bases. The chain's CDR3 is CASSVGAVSSNQPQHF. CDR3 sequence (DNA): TGTGCCAGCAGTGTGGGGGCGGTGTCTAGCAATCAGCCCCAGCATTTT.

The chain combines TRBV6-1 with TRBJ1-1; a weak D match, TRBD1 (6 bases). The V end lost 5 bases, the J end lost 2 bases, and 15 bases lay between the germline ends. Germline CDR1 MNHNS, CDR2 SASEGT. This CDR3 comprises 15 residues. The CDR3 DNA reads TGTGCCAGCAGTCCACCCTCTGGGGGCAACACTGAAGCTTTCTTT. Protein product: CASSPPSGGNTEAFF.

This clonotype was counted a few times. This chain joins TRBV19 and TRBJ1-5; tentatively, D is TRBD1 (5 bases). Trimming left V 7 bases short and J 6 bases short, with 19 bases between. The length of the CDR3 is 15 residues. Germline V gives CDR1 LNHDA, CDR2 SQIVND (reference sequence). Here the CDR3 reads CASTPIRGLGQPQHF. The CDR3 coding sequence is TGTGCCAGTACCCCTATTCGGGGACTAGGTCAGCCCCAGCATTTT. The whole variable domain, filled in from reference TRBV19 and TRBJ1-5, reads DGGITQSPKYLFRKEGQNVTLSCEQNLNHDAMYWYRQDPGQGLRLIYYSQIVNDFQKGDIAEGYSVSREKKESFPLTVTSAQKNPTAFYLCASTPIRGLGQPQHFGDGTRLSIL.

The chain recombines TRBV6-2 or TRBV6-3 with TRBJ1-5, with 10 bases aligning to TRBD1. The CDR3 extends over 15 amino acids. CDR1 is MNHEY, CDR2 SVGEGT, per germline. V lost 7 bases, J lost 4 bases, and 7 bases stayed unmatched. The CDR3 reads CASMGGGQGNQPQHF. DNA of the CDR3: TGTGCCAGCATGGGAGGGGGACAGGGGAATCAGCCCCAGCATTTT.

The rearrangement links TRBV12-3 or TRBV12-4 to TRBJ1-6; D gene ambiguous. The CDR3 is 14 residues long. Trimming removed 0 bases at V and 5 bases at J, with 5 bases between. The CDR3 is CASSLALDNSPLHF. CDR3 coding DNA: TGTGCCAGCAGTTTAGCTCTGGATAATTCACCCCTCCACTTT.

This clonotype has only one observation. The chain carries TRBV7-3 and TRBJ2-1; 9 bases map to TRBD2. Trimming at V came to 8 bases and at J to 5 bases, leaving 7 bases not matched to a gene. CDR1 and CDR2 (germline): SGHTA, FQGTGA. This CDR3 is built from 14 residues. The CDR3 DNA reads TGTGCCAGCGCGGGGGGGGGCCGTAACAATGAGCAGTTCTTC. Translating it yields CASAGGGRNNEQFF.

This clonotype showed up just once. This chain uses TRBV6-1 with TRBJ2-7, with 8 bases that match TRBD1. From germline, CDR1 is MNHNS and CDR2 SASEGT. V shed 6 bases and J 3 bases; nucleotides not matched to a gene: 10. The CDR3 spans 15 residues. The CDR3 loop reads CASRVMTGDSYEQYF. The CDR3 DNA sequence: TGTGCCAGCAGGGTGATGACAGGGGATAGCTACGAGCAGTACTTC.

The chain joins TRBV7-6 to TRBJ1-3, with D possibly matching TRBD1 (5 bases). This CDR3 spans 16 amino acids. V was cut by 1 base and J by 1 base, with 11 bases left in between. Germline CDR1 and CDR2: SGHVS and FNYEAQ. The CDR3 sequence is CASSLGQGWSGNTIYF. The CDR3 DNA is TGTGCCAGCAGCTTAGGGCAGGGTTGGTCTGGAAACACCATATATTTT.

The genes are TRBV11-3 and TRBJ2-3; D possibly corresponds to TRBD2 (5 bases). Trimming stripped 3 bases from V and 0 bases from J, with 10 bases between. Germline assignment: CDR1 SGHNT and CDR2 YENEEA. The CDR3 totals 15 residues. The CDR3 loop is CASSFEGSSTDTQYF. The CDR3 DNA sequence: TGTGCCAGCAGCTTTGAGGGTAGCAGCACAGATACGCAGTATTTT.

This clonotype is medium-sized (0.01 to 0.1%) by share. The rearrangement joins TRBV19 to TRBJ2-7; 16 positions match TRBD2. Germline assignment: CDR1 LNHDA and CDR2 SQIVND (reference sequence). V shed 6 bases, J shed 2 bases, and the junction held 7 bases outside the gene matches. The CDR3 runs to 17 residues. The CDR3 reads CASSRPGTSGGAYEQYF. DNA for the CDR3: TGTGCCAGTAGCCGTCCCGGGACTAGCGGGGGGGCCTACGAGCAGTACTTC. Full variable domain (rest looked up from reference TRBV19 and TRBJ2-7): DGGITQSPKYLFRKEGQNVTLSCEQNLNHDAMYWYRQDPGQGLRLIYYSQIVNDFQKGDIAEGYSVSREKKESFPLTVTSAQKNPTAFYLCASSRPGTSGGAYEQYFGPGTRLTVT.

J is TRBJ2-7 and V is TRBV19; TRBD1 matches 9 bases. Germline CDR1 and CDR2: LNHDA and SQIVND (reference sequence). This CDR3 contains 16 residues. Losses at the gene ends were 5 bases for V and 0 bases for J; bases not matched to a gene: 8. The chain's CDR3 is CASSHRGQGRSYEQYF. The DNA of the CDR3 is TGTGCCAGTAGTCATAGGGGACAGGGCCGCTCCTACGAGCAGTACTTC.

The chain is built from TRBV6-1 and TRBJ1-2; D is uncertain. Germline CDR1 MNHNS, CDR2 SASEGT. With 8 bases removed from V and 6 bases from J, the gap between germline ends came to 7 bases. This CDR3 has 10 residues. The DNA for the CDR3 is TGTGCCAGCGCAGGTCATGGCTACACCTTC. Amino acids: CASAGHGYTF.

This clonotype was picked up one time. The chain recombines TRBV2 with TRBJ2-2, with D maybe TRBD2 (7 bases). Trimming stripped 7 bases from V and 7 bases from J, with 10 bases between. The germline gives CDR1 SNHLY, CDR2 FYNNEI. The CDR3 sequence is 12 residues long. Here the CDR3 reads CASNGGRGELFF. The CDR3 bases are TGTGCCAGCAACGGGGGGCGCGGGGAGCTGTTTTTT.

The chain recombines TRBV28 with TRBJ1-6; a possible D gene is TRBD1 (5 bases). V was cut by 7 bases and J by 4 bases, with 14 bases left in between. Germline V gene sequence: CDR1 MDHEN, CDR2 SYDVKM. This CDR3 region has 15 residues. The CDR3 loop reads CASTQFQGYNSPLHF. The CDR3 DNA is TGTGCCAGCACTCAGTTCCAGGGATATAATTCACCCCTCCACTTT.

The CDR3 nucleotides read TGTGCCACCAGTGATTTCGGGGCGGGCGAGCAGTACTTC. It is translated as CATSDFGAGEQYF. The chain joins TRBV24-1 to TRBJ2-7, with D perhaps matching TRBD1 or TRBD2 (5 bases each). The V end was cut by 1 base, the J end by 6 bases, with 9 bases between. Germline lookup yields CDR1 KGHDR and CDR2 SFDVKD. This CDR3 spans 13 amino acids.

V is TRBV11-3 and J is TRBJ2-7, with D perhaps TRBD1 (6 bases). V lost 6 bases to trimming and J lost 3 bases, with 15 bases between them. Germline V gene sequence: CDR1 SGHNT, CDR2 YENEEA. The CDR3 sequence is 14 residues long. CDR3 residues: CASSTGDTHYEQYF. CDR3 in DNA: TGTGCCAGCAGTACCGGGGACACGCACTACGAGCAGTACTTC.

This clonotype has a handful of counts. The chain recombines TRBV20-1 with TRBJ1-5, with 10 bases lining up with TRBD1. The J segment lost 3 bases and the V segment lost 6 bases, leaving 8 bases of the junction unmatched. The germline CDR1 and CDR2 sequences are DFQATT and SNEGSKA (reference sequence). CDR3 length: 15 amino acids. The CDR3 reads CSARRDRGNNQPQHF. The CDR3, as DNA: TGCAGTGCGCGCCGGGACAGGGGCAACAATCAGCCCCAGCATTTT.

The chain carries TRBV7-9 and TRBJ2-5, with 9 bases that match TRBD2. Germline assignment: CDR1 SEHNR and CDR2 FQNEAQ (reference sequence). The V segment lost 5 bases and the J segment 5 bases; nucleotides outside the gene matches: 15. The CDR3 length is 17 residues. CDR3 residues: CASSHPARGGRQETQYF. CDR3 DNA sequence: TGTGCCAGCAGCCACCCCGCGCGGGGGGGCCGGCAGGAGACCCAGTACTTC.

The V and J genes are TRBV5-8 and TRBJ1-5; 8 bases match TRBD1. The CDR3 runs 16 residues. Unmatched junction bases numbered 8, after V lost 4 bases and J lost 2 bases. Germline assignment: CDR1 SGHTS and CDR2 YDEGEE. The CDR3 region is CASSRRTGSGNQPQHF. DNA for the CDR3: TGTGCCAGCAGCAGACGGACAGGGAGCGGCAATCAGCCCCAGCATTTT.

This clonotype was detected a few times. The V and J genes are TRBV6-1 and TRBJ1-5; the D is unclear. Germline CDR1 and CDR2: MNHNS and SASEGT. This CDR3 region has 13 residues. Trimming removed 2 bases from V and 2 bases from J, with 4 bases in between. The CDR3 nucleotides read TGTGCCAGCAGTGAAAGGGGCAATCAGCCCCAGCATTTT. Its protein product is CASSERGNQPQHF.

In nucleotides, the CDR3 is TGTGCCAGCAGCTTAGAGGGGCGGAATATATACTATGGCTACACCTTC. This translates into CASSLEGRNIYYGYTF. This chain joins TRBV7-2 and TRBJ1-2; a weak D match, TRBD1 (5 bases). V lost 1 base and J lost 3, with 15 bases in between. Germline lookup yields CDR1 SGHTA and CDR2 FQGNSA. This CDR3 spans 16 amino acids.

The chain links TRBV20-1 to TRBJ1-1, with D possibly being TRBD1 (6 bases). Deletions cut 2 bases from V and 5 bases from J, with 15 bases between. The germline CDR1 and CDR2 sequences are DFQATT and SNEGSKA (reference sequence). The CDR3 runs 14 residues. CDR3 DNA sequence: TGCAGTGCTAGAATCTCAGGGGAAAGGACTGAAGCTTTCTTT. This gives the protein CSARISGERTEAFF.

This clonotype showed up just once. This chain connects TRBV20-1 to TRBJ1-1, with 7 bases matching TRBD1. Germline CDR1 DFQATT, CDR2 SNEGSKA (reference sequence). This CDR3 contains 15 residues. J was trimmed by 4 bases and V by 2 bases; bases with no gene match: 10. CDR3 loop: CSARLSMTGTTEAFF. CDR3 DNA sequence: TGCAGTGCTAGATTAAGCATGACAGGGACCACTGAAGCTTTCTTT.

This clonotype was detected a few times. As DNA, the CDR3 is TGCGCCAGCAGTCATGGTCCCGGAGGGGCCCTTAGGCCCCAGCATTTT. Translating gives CASSHGPGGALRPQHF. This chain links TRBV23-1 with TRBJ1-5, with D perhaps TRBD1 (5 bases). TRBV23-1 is classed as an ORF, of uncertain function. This CDR3 has 16 amino acids. V dropped 3 bases and J dropped 9 bases, with 21 bases sitting between them.